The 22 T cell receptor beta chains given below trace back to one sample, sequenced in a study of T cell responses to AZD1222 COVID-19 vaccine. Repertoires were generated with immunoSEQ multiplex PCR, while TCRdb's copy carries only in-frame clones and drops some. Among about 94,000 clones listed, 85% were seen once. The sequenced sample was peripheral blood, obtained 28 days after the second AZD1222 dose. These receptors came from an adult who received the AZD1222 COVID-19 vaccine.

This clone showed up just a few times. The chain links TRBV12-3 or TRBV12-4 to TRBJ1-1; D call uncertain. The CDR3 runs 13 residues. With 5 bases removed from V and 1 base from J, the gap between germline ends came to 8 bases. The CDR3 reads CASSQRENTEAFF. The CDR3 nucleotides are TGTGCCAGCAGTCAACGCGAGAACACTGAAGCTTTCTTT.

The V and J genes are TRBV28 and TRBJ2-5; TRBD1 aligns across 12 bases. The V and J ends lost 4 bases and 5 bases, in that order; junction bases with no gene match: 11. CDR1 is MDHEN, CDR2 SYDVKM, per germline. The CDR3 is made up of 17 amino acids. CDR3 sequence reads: CASSWGLGQGAEETQYF. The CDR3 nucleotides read TGTGCCAGCAGTTGGGGTTTGGGACAGGGGGCCGAGGAGACCCAGTACTTC.

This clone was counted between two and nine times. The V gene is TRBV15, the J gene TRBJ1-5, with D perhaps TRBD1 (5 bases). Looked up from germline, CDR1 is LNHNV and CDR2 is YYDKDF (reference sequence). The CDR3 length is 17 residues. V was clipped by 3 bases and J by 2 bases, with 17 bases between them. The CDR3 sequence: CATSSHQGVRGNQPQHF. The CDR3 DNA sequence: TGTGCCACCAGCAGTCACCAGGGTGTCCGTGGCAATCAGCCCCAGCATTTT.

DNA for the CDR3: TGCGCCAGCAGCCAAGATCCCCCTACCAGCCGTGCCTACGAGCAGTACTTC. Translated: CASSQDPPTSRAYEQYF. The gene calls are TRBV4-1 and TRBJ2-7; no clear D gene. The CDR3 runs to 17 residues. The germline V and J ends were trimmed by 0 bases and 2 bases, with 17 bases remaining between them. In germline, CDR1 is MGHRA, CDR2 YSYEKL.

CDR3 loop: CASSRQVRTEAFF. As DNA, the CDR3 is TGTGCCAGCAGCCGACAGGTTCGTACTGAAGCTTTCTTT. The chain joins TRBV14 to TRBJ1-1; D is perhaps TRBD1 (6 bases). This CDR3 region has 13 residues. V gave up 4 bases and J gave up 5 bases, with 11 bases separating them. Germline CDR1 SGHDN, CDR2 FVKESK.

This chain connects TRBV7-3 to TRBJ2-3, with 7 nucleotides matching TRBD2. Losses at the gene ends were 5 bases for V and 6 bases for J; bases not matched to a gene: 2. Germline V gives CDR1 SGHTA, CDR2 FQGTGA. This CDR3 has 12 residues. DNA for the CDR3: TGTGCCAGCAGCCGGGGGGATGATACGCAGTATTTT. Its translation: CASSRGDDTQYF.

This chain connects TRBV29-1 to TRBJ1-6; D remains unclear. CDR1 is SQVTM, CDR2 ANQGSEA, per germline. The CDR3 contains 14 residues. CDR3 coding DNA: TGCCCTACCTCCATCCCCGGCGGGAATTCACCCCTCCACTTT. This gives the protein CPTSIPGGNSPLHF.

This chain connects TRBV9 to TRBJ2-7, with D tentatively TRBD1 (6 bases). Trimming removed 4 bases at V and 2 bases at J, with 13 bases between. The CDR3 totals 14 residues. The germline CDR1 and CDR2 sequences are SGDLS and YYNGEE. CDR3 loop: CASSPGQTPYEQYF. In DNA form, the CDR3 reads TGTGCCAGCAGCCCAGGACAGACCCCCTACGAGCAGTACTTC.

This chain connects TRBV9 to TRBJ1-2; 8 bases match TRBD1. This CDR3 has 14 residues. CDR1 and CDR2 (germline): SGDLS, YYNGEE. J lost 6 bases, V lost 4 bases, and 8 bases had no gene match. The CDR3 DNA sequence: TGTGCCAGCAGCCCCCGGACAGGGAGGGATGGCTACACCTTC. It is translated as CASSPRTGRDGYTF.

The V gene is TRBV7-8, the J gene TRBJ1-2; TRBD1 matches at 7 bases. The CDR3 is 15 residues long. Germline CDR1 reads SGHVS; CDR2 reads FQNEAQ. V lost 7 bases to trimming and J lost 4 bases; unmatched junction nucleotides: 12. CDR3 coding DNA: TGTGCCAGCACCGTAACAGGGGCGCTGGGCTATGGCTACACCTTC. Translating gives CASTVTGALGYGYTF.

For the CDR3, the DNA is TGTGCCAGCAGCCAAGAATTGCGGGAGTCCTACGAGCAGTACTTC. Translating it yields CASSQELRESYEQYF. This rearrangement joins TRBV3-1 (or the pseudogene TRBV3-2) to TRBJ2-7; 7 positions agree with TRBD2. The CDR3 is 15 amino acids. Germline trimming cut 0 bases from V and 1 base from J; bases unmatched to any gene: 3. Per germline, CDR1 LGHDT and CDR2 YNNKEL (reference sequence).

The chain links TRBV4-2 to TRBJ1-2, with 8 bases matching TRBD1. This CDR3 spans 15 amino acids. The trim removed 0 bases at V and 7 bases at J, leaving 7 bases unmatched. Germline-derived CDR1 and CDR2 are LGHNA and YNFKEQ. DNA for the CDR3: TGTGCCAGCAGCCAAGACAGGGGGCAGGACGGTGGCTACACCTTC. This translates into CASSQDRGQDGGYTF.

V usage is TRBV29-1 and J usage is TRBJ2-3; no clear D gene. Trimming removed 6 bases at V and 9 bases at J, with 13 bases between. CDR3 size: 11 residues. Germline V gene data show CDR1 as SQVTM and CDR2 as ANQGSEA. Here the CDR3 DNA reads TGCAGCGTATCCTTACCCGAAACGCAGTATTTT. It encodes CSVSLPETQYF.

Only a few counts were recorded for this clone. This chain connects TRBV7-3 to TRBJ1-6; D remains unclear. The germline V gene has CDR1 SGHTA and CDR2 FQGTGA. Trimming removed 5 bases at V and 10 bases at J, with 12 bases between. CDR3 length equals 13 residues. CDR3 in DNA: TGTGCCAGCAGCCTTCACCGGGAGTCACCCCTCCACTTT. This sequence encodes CASSLHRESPLHF.

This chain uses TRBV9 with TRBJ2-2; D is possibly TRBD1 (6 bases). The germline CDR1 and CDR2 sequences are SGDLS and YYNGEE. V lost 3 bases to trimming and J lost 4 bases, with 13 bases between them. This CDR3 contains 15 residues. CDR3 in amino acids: CASSEMGAFTGELFF. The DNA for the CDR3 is TGTGCCAGCAGCGAGATGGGGGCTTTCACCGGGGAGCTGTTTTTT.

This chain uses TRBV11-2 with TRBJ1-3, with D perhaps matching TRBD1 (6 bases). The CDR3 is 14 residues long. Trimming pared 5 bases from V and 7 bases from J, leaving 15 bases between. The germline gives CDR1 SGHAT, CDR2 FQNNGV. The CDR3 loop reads CASSNNRDRNTIYF. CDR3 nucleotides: TGTGCCAGCAGCAACAACAGGGATCGGAACACCATATATTTT.

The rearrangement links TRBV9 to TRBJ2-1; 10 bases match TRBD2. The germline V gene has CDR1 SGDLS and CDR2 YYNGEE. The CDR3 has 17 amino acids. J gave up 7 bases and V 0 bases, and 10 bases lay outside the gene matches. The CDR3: CASSVGFASGGGNEQFF. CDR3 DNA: TGTGCCAGCAGCGTAGGTTTCGCTAGCGGGGGCGGAAATGAGCAGTTCTTC.

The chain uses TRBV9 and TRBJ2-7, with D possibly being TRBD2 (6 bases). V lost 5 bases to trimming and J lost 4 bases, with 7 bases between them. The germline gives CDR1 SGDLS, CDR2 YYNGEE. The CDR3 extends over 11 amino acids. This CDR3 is CASREGYEQYF. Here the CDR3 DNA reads TGTGCCAGCAGGGAGGGATACGAGCAGTACTTC.

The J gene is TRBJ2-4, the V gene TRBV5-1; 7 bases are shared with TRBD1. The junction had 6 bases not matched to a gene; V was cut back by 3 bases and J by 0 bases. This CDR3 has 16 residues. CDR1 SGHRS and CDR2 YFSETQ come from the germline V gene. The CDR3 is CASSSRQGKAKNIQYF. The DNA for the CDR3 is TGCGCCAGCAGCTCGCGACAGGGTAAAGCCAAAAACATTCAGTACTTC.

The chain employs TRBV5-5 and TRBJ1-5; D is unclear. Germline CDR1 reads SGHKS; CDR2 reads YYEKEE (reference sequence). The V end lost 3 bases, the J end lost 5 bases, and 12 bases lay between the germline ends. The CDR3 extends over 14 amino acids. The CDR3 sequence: CASSSSRAHQPQHF. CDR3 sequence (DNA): TGTGCCAGCAGCTCGTCACGGGCTCATCAGCCCCAGCATTTT.

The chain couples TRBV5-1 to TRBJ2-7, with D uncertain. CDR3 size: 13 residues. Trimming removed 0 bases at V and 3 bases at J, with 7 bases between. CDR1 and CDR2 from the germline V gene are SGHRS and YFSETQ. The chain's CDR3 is CASSLGQFYEQYF. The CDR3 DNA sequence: TGCGCCAGCAGCTTGGGACAATTCTACGAGCAGTACTTC.

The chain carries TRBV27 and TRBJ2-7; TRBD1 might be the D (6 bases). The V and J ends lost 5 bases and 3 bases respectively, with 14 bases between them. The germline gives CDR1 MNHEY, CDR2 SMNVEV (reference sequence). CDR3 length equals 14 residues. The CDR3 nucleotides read TGTGCCAGCAGTGCCTCTCTAGGGGGCTACGAGCAGTACTTC. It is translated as CASSASLGGYEQYF.